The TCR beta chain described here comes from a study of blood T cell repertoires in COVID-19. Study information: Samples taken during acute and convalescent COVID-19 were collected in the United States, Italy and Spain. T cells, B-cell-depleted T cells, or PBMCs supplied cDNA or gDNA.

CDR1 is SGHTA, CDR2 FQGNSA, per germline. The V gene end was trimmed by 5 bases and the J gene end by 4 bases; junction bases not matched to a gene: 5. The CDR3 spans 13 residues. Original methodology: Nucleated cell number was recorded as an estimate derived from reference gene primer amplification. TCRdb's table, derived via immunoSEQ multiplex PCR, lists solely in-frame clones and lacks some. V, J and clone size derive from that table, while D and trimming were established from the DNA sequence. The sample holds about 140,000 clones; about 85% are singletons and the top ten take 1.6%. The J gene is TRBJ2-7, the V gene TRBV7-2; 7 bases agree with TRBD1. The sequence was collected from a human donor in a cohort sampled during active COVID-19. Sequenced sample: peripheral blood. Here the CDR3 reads CASSVTGLYEQYF. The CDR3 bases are TGTGCCAGCAGCGTGACAGGGCTTTACGAGCAGTACTTC.